This TCR beta chain was observed in a study of blood T cell repertoires in COVID-19. Study-wide context: Sites across the United States, Italy and Spain contributed samples from acute and convalescent COVID-19. The cDNA or gDNA used as material had been derived from T cells, B-cell-depleted T cells, or PBMCs.

Libraries were prepared by immunoSEQ multiplex PCR; TCRdb keeps only in-frame clonotypes and omits some of them. The data show hundreds of thousands of clones, under 90% seen once. Enrollees, roughly 18 to 89 years old, lived in about two dozen US areas. Recovered status in Cohort 3 required two negative PCRs, clearance, or symptom resolution. Germline V CDR1 and CDR2: SGHTA, FQGTGA. Trimming shortened V by 5 bases and J by 1 base, and 14 bases separated the two germline ends. This CDR3 is built from 15 residues. The TCR was taken from a woman in her 30s who had recovered from COVID-19. This chain joins TRBV7-3 and TRBJ1-1; D perhaps matches TRBD1 (5 bases). Sequenced input: PBMCs or T cells enriched from blood (not recorded which). DNA for the CDR3: TGTGCCAGCAGCCCCCTAGGGGCCCCGAACACTGAAGCTTTCTTT. It codes for CASSPLGAPNTEAFF.